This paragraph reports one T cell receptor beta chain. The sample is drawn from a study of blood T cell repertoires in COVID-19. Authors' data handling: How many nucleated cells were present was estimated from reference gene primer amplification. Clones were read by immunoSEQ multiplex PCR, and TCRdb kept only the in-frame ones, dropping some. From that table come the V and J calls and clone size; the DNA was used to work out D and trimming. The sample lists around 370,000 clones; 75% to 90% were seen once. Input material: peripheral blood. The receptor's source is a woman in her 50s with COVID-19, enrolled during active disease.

The CDR3, as DNA: TGTGCCAGCAGCCCGACGGGCAGGGAGCGGGCCTCCTACGAGCAGTACTTC. The encoded protein is CASSPTGRERASYEQYF. This chain connects TRBV3-1 (or the pseudogene TRBV3-2) to TRBJ2-7, with D tentatively TRBD2 (6 bases). The CDR3 is 17 residues long. The germline V and J ends were trimmed by 4 bases and 0 bases, with 19 bases remaining between them. Germline V lookup: CDR1 LGHDT, CDR2 YNNKEL (reference sequence).